The T cell receptor beta chain under discussion was sequenced for a study of T-cell memory formation after mild COVID-19. Whole-study findings and limits: Clones that contracted from day 15 to 85 were balanced CD4/CD8, while later expanders leaned CD4+. Among contracting clones, CD4+ were mainly CM/EM and CD8+ enriched in EMRA. Some SARS-CoV-2-responding clones were already detected in memory before infection.

Trimming took 5 bases from V and 7 from J; bases not matched to a gene: 9. There are 14 residues in the CDR3. In germline, CDR1 is MNHNS, CDR2 SASEGT. A remark on this clonotype: Its target is unknown.

TCRdb called the 5' RACE reads again in MiXCR, with one record for every CDR3 protein. The repertoire holds around 320,000 distinct CDR3 sequences, roughly a fifth seen once, with around 21% in the top ten. The chain is built from TRBV6-1 and TRBJ2-7; the match to TRBD1 covers 9 bases. Input material: PBMCs or a T cell subset sorted from them (not recorded which). The sequence was obtained from a man between 18 and 29 years old who had mild COVID-19 (a few samples of this study predate the infection). Cell type and time point are not known. As DNA, the CDR3 is TGTGCCAGCAGTACGGGACAGGGATTCGGGGAGCAGTACTTC. Its translation: CASSTGQGFGEQYF.